What follows are 28 T cell receptor beta chains derived from one specimen sequenced in a study of blood T cell repertoires in COVID-19. Data came from immunoSEQ multiplex PCR; TCRdb stores just in-frame clones and leaves some out. The sample holds 200,000 to 250,000 clones, around 82% seen once. Sequenced: peripheral blood. The receptors come from a woman between 55 and 75 years old with acute or convalescent COVID-19.

The chain couples TRBV11-2 to TRBJ1-2, with D perhaps TRBD1 (5 bases). CDR3 length equals 14 residues. From germline, CDR1 is SGHAT and CDR2 FQNNGV. Deletions cut 4 bases from V and 8 bases from J, with 17 bases between. The CDR3 sequence is CASSSNPGTIGYTF. CDR3 in DNA: TGTGCCAGCAGCTCAAACCCCGGGACTATCGGCTACACCTTC.

Here the CDR3 DNA reads TGCAGTGCTCGTGGGACAGGGGGCGCTAAAAGGTCAGATACGCAGTATTTT. Residues: CSARGTGGAKRSDTQYF. The gene calls are TRBV20-1 and TRBJ2-3, with 12 bases that match TRBD1. The CDR3 totals 17 residues. Germline CDR1 and CDR2: DFQATT and SNEGSKA (reference sequence). V lost 5 bases to trimming and J lost 4 bases; unmatched junction nucleotides: 13.

The chain combines TRBV7-9 with TRBJ1-1; the D gene is possibly TRBD1 (5 bases). CDR3 size: 13 residues. Germline-derived CDR1 and CDR2 are SEHNR and FQNEAQ (reference sequence). With 8 bases removed from V and 1 base from J, the gap between germline ends came to 11 bases. The CDR3 sequence is CASEQVPNTEAFF. The CDR3 DNA follows: TGTGCCAGCGAACAGGTACCGAACACTGAAGCTTTCTTT. The full variable domain, rest sourced from reference TRBV7-9 and TRBJ1-1, is DTGVSQNPRHKITKRGQNVTFRCDPISEHNRLYWYRQTLGQGPEFLTYFQNEAQLEKSRLLSDRFSAERPKGSFSTLEIQRTEQGDSAMYLCASEQVPNTEAFFGQGTRLTVV.

CDR3 amino acids: CASVLGGATQYF. The CDR3 nucleotides are TGTGCCAGTGTCCTGGGGGGGGCGACCCAGTACTTC. The chain joins TRBV2 to TRBJ2-5, with a weak D call TRBD2 (7 bases). CDR3 size: 12 residues. V was cut by 9 bases and J by 7 bases, with 15 bases left in between. Germline lookup yields CDR1 SNHLY and CDR2 FYNNEI.

As for this clone: An end of the junction does not agree with germline; a read error may underlie this. V is TRBV7-7 and J is TRBJ2-2; no reliable D call. The CDR3 length is 13 residues. The V gene's germline CDR1 is SSHAT and CDR2 FNYEAQ (reference sequence). The CDR3 here is CASSPGRTGELFF. CDR3 in DNA: TGTGCTAGCAGCCCAGGTCGTACCGGGGAGCTGTTTTTT. The variable domain in full, with the rest retrieved from reference TRBV7-7 and TRBJ2-2, is GAGVSQSPRYKVTKRGQDVTLRCDPISSHATLYWYQQALGQGPEFLTYFNYEAQPDKSGLPSDRFSAERPEGSISTLTIQRTEQRDSAMYRCASSPGRTGELFFGEGSRLTVL.

This clone occurred a few times. The rearrangement uses TRBV7-2 and TRBJ2-7; 7 positions agree with TRBD2. CDR1 SGHTA and CDR2 FQGNSA come from the germline V gene. There are 18 residues in the CDR3. V gave up 5 bases and J gave up 2 bases; unmatched junction bases: 18. In nucleotides, the CDR3 is TGTGCCAGCAGCCCGGTGGGGTTGGAGTGGGGGGGTACCTACGAGCAGTACTTC. Protein product: CASSPVGLEWGGTYEQYF.

The chain joins TRBV19 to TRBJ2-2; 12 bases agree with TRBD2. Germline trimming cut 2 bases from V and 6 bases from J; bases unmatched to any gene: 1. Germline V gives CDR1 LNHDA, CDR2 SQIVND (reference sequence). This CDR3 spans 15 amino acids. The CDR3 protein is CASSILAGGPGELFF. The CDR3 DNA reads TGTGCCAGTAGTATACTAGCGGGGGGGCCCGGGGAGCTGTTTTTT.

The chain uses TRBV28 and TRBJ1-5; D not certain. The CDR3 loop spans 12 amino acids. Trimming cost V 1 base and J 6 bases, with 4 bases left between them. Germline CDR1 and CDR2: MDHEN and SYDVKM. The CDR3 reads CASSLYGQPQHF. CDR3 bases: TGTGCCAGCAGTTTATACGGTCAGCCCCAGCATTTT.

This rearrangement joins TRBV6-5 to TRBJ1-3, with a weak D call TRBD1 (6 bases). The CDR3 is made up of 14 amino acids. Germline CDR1 MNHEY, CDR2 SVGAGI. The V end was cut by 6 bases, the J end by 0 bases, with 9 bases between. The CDR3 here is CASSTGNSGNTIYF. As DNA, the CDR3 is TGTGCCAGCAGCACAGGGAACTCTGGAAACACCATATATTTT.

Here the CDR3 reads CASSLVSGNLNYGYTF. CDR3 sequence (DNA): TGTGCCAGCAGCTTAGTCTCGGGAAACCTTAACTATGGCTACACCTTC. The chain couples TRBV11-2 to TRBJ1-2, with D unresolved. Germline CDR1 SGHAT, CDR2 FQNNGV. With 1 base removed from V and 1 base from J, the gap between germline ends came to 13 bases. CDR3 length: 16 residues. Complete variable domain (other parts from reference TRBV11-2 and TRBJ1-2): EAGVAQSPRYKIIEKRQSVAFWCNPISGHATLYWYQQILGQGPKLLIQFQNNGVVDDSQLPKDRFSAERLKGVDSTLKIQPAKLEDSAVYLCASSLVSGNLNYGYTFGSGTRLTVV.

The rearrangement links TRBV30 to TRBJ1-2; D not resolved. CDR1 and CDR2 (germline): GTSNPN, SVGIG (reference sequence). The V gene lost 1 base and the J gene lost 3 bases, with 12 bases spanning the gap. The CDR3 runs to 14 residues. Here the CDR3 reads CAWSAYHLDYGYTF. DNA for the CDR3: TGTGCCTGGAGTGCCTATCATCTGGACTATGGCTACACCTTC. The full variable domain, with the rest looked up from reference TRBV30 and TRBJ1-2, is SQTIHQWPATLVQPVGSPLSLECTVEGTSNPNLYWYRQAAGRGLQLLFYSVGIGQISSEVPQNLSASRPQDRQFILSSKKLLLSDSGFYLCAWSAYHLDYGYTFGSGTRLTVV.

The V gene is TRBV6-5, the J gene TRBJ1-2; D is undetermined. The V and J ends lost 2 bases and 8 bases respectively, with 12 bases between them. Per the germline V gene, CDR1 is MNHEY and CDR2 is SVGAGI. The CDR3 length is 13 residues. CDR3 bases: TGTGCCAGCAGTTACAACTACGCCGGGGGCTACACCTTC. It translates to CASSYNYAGGYTF.

This chain links TRBV6-5 with TRBJ1-2, with TRBD1 identical over 9 bases. The germline CDR1 and CDR2 sequences are MNHEY and SVGAGI. V was pared by 11 bases and J by 7 bases, with 17 bases of the junction left unmatched. The CDR3 spans 15 residues. The chain's CDR3 is CASRGTGTTGFGYTF. The DNA of the CDR3 is TGTGCCTCCCGGGGGACAGGGACTACCGGGTTTGGCTACACCTTC.

The chain uses TRBV7-2 and TRBJ2-5; no firm D call. The germline V gene has CDR1 SGHTA and CDR2 FQGNSA. V gave up 0 bases and J gave up 3 bases, with 8 bases separating them. The CDR3 contains 14 residues. Here the CDR3 reads CASSLALREETQYF. As DNA, the CDR3 is TGTGCCAGCAGCTTAGCGTTACGGGAAGAGACCCAGTACTTC.

V and J are TRBV5-6 and TRBJ1-4; D uncertain. The CDR3 runs to 12 residues. V was shortened by 7 bases and J by 4 bases, with 8 bases between the two germline ends. CDR1 is SGHDT, CDR2 YYEEEE, per germline. DNA for the CDR3: TGTGCCAGCTCGACGGGTAATGAAAAACTGTTTTTT. It is translated as CASSTGNEKLFF.

The rearrangement uses TRBV24-1 and TRBJ2-7, with D possibly matching TRBD2 (5 bases). CDR3 length: 12 residues. Germline V gene sequence: CDR1 KGHDR, CDR2 SFDVKD. Deletions cut 6 bases from V and 4 bases from J, with 9 bases between. CDR3 in amino acids: CATSQRGYEQYF. Here the CDR3 DNA reads TGTGCCACCAGTCAACGGGGTTACGAGCAGTACTTC.

This clone was observed once. V and J are TRBV12-5 and TRBJ1-1, with 7 positions matching TRBD1. The CDR3 is 14 amino acids. Germline V gives CDR1 LGHNT, CDR2 FRNRAP. The junction had 10 bases not matched to a gene; V was cut back by 4 bases and J by 8 bases. In nucleotides, the CDR3 is TGTGCTAGTGGTTCGACAACCTGGGACAGAGAAGCTTTCTTT. It codes for CASGSTTWDREAFF.

V gene TRBV10-3 combines with J gene TRBJ1-2; tentative D call: TRBD1 (5 bases). Germline values: CDR1 ENHRY, CDR2 SYGVKD. V dropped 5 bases and J dropped 7 bases, with 8 bases sitting between them. The CDR3 runs 11 residues. CDR3 region: CAISRRGGYTF. In DNA form, the CDR3 reads TGTGCCATCAGTCGGAGGGGTGGCTACACCTTC.

The count of this clone is one. This chain connects TRBV6-6 to TRBJ1-2, with a tentative D call TRBD1 (5 bases). Trimming stripped 10 bases from V and 9 bases from J, with 24 bases between. The CDR3 has 14 residues. Germline values: CDR1 MNHNY, CDR2 SVGAGI (reference sequence). In DNA, the CDR3 is TGTGCCATTGGGAAGACAGACTCGGGCTTGCGCTACACCTTC. As protein: CAIGKTDSGLRYTF.

The genes are TRBV6-2 or TRBV6-3 and TRBJ2-1; TRBD2 aligns across 8 bases. Germline V CDR1 and CDR2: MNHEY, SVGEGT. J lost 0 bases, V lost 0 bases, and 4 bases had no gene match. CDR3 length: 17 amino acids. The CDR3 is CASSYSPGGVSYNEQFF. CDR3 coding DNA: TGTGCCAGCAGTTACTCTCCCGGGGGGGTCTCCTACAATGAGCAGTTCTTC.

J is TRBJ1-4 and V is TRBV5-1; D is possibly TRBD1 (6 bases). Germline V CDR1 and CDR2: SGHRS, YFSETQ. The CDR3 covers 13 residues. The ends were cut back, 3 bases at V and 5 bases at J, with 8 bases in the middle. CDR3 loop: CASSWGTNEKLFF. The CDR3 bases are TGCGCCAGCAGCTGGGGGACAAATGAAAAACTGTTTTTT.

The chain recombines TRBV5-4 with TRBJ2-1; a weak D match, TRBD2 (6 bases). The V end was cut by 6 bases, the J end by 9 bases, with 22 bases between. The germline CDR1 and CDR2 sequences are SGHNT and YYREEE (reference sequence). The CDR3 sequence is 15 residues long. The CDR3 sequence is CASKTGTAVASEQFF. The CDR3 coding sequence is TGTGCCAGCAAAACCGGGACTGCGGTCGCCAGTGAGCAGTTCTTC.

This clone is a singleton in its sample. This chain joins TRBV3-1 (or the pseudogene TRBV3-2) and TRBJ2-7; TRBD2 aligns across 10 bases. Germline V gene sequence: CDR1 LGHDT, CDR2 YNNKEL (reference sequence). V was clipped by 3 bases and J by 4 bases; unmatched bases: 6. The length of the CDR3 is 15 residues. CDR3: CASSQASGGGYEQYF. CDR3 sequence (DNA): TGTGCCAGCAGCCAGGCTAGCGGGGGAGGATACGAGCAGTACTTC.

The rearrangement links TRBV7-2 to TRBJ2-3, with no clear D. V lost 5 bases and J lost 6, with 12 bases in between. The CDR3 spans 13 residues. Germline V gene data show CDR1 as SGHTA and CDR2 as FQGNSA. DNA for the CDR3: TGTGCCAGCAGCCGTTCAACTCCCGATACGCAGTATTTT. The encoded protein is CASSRSTPDTQYF.

This chain uses TRBV6-5 with TRBJ1-1; D is possibly TRBD1 (5 bases). The CDR3 loop spans 14 amino acids. Germline CDR1 and CDR2: MNHEY and SVGAGI. V lost 6 bases to trimming and J lost 1 base, with 12 bases between them. The DNA of the CDR3 is TGTGCCAGCAGGAAGACGGGGGGGAACACTGAAGCTTTCTTT. It yields the protein CASRKTGGNTEAFF.

The genes are TRBV9 and TRBJ2-2; the match to TRBD1 covers 10 bases. CDR3 length equals 14 residues. Trimming took 3 bases from V and 7 from J; bases not matched to a gene: 3. CDR1 and CDR2 (germline): SGDLS, YYNGEE. CDR3: CASSGTGGVGELFF. The DNA of the CDR3 is TGTGCCAGCAGCGGGACAGGGGGAGTCGGGGAGCTGTTTTTT.

V and J are TRBV4-1 and TRBJ2-3; tentatively, D is TRBD2 (5 bases). The V gene lost 0 bases and the J gene lost 0 bases, with 13 bases spanning the gap. The CDR3 runs 17 residues. Germline lookup yields CDR1 MGHRA and CDR2 YSYEKL. The CDR3 spells CASSQDLRGLSTDTQYF. The CDR3 bases are TGCGCCAGCAGCCAAGATCTACGGGGTCTGAGCACAGATACGCAGTATTTT.

This chain uses TRBV7-8 with TRBJ1-2; TRBD1 agrees at 9 bases. Trimming cost V 4 bases and J 7 bases; bases outside gene matches: 10. This CDR3 comprises 15 residues. Germline CDR1 is SGHVS and CDR2 is FQNEAQ. The CDR3 region has the DNA TGTGCCAGCAGCTCATACCCTGGACAGGGGATTGGCTACACCTTC. This encodes CASSSYPGQGIGYTF.